The rows below give T cell receptor beta chains drawn from one sample of a study of blood T cell repertoires in COVID-19. The protocol was immunoSEQ multiplex PCR, while the TCRdb copy is restricted to in-frame clones and leaves out a portion. The data show around 46,000 clones, with around 87% seen just once and less than 6.5% held by the top ten. The specimen was peripheral blood. These receptor sequences come from a man between 40 and 49 years old with active COVID-19. CDR3s include the opening cysteine and the closing phenylalanine or tryptophan. A D gene is named only where the DNA matches it firmly. The size field is filled for only some rows; it gives once, few, many or a size class.

j_gene,v_gene,d_gene,abundance,CDR3nt,CDR3aa
TRBJ2-3,TRBV28,TRBD1,-,TGTGCCAGCAGTCCCCCCCTGACAGGGCCAGATACGCAGTATTTT,CASSPPLTGPDTQYF
TRBJ2-2,TRBV30,TRBD1,-,TGTGCCTTCGACAGGGTGCGCACCGGGGAGCTGTTTTTT,CAFDRVRTGELFF
TRBJ1-4,TRBV5-1,-,-,TGCGCCAGCAGCTTGGGGCCTCGGGGGGCGAATGGTCGTAGTGAAAAACTGTTTTTT,CASSLGPRGANGRSEKLFF
TRBJ1-1,TRBV6-5,-,once,TGTGCCAGCAGAACTACTTACAACACTGAAGCTTTCTTT,CASRTTYNTEAFF
TRBJ1-3,TRBV10-2,-,-,TGCGCCAGTAGCCCGGCAGGGGGAAACACCATATATTTT,CASSPAGGNTIYF
TRBJ2-7,TRBV5-1,TRBD1,-,TGCGCCAGCAGGGCGGGACAGGGGATTCTGCGGGAGTTGTACGAGCAGTACTTC,CASRAGQGILRELYEQYF
TRBJ2-7,TRBV5-1,-,-,TGCGCCAGCAGCCGGGACGGCGGACTAGGAGGGGGCGAGCAGTACTTC,CASSRDGGLGGGEQYF
TRBJ2-3,TRBV4-1,TRBD2,-,TGCGCCAGCAGCCAAGTTAGCGGGAGCACAGATACGCAGTATTTT,CASSQVSGSTDTQYF
TRBJ2-1,TRBV7-8,-,-,TGTGCCAGCACCCTTTTACGGAATGAGCAGTTCTTC,CASTLLRNEQFF
TRBJ2-5,TRBV7-3,-,-,TGTGCCAGCAGCTTAGGGTCGTCGTTAGCGAGGAAGGAGACCCAGTACTTC,CASSLGSSLARKETQYF
TRBJ1-4,TRBV30,TRBD1,once,TGTGCCTGGAGTGCGGACAGGGGAGGGAATGAAAAACTGTTTTTT,CAWSADRGGNEKLFF
TRBJ1-1,TRBV28,-,-,TGTGCCAGCAGTTTTCCGTTCTCCCGGGGCACTGAAGCTTTCTTT,CASSFPFSRGTEAFF
TRBJ2-1,TRBV6-1,-,-,TGTGCCAGCAGTGAACGGTGGTCCCCAAACAATGAGCAGTTCTTC,CASSERWSPNNEQFF
TRBJ2-5,TRBV20-1,TRBD2,-,TGCAGTGCTAGTAGCGGGAGTAGGGAGACCCAGTACTTC,CSASSGSRETQYF
TRBJ1-6,TRBV10-1,-,-,TGCGCCAGCAGTGTGGGGCCGGATTCACCCCTCCACTTT,CASSVGPDSPLHF
TRBJ1-5,TRBV6-6,TRBD1,-,TGTGCCAGCAGTTACGGGACAGGGGGCAATCAGCCCCAGCATTTT,CASSYGTGGNQPQHF
TRBJ2-5,TRBV3-1/TRBV3-2,TRBD2,-,TGTGCCAGCAGCTCGACTAGCGCCCAAGAGACCCAGTACTTC,CASSSTSAQETQYF
TRBJ2-2,TRBV14,-,-,TGTGCCAGCAGCCAGGTGTCTTACAGGGTTGAGGAAACCGGGGAGCTGTTTTTT,CASSQVSYRVEETGELFF
TRBJ2-3,TRBV5-1,-,once,TGCGCCAGCAGCTTAGGTCCTACAGGGAGAGGCACAGATACGCAGTATTTT,CASSLGPTGRGTDTQYF
TRBJ1-1,TRBV4-1,TRBD1,-,TGCGCCAGCAGCCAAGCCCGGGACAGACAAGCTTTCTTT,CASSQARDRQAFF